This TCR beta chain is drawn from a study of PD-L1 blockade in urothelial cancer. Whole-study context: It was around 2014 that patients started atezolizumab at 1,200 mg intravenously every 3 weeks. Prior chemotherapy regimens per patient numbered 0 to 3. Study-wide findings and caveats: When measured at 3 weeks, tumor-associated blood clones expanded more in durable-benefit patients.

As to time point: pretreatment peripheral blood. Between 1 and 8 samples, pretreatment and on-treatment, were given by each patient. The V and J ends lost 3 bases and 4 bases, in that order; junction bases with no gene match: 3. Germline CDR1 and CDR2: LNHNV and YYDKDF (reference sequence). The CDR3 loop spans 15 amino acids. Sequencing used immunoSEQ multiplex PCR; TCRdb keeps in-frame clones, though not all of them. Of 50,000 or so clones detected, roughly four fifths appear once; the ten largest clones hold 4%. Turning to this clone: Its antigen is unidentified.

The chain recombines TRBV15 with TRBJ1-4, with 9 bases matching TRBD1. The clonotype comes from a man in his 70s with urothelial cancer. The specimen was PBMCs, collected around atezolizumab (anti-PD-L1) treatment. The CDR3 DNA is TGTGCCACCAGCAGTAGACAGGGGGGTAATGAAAAACTGTTTTTT. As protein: CATSSRQGGNEKLFF.